This record covers a single T cell receptor beta chain. This sample was taken from a study of blood T cell repertoires in COVID-19. Turning to the study itself: Material from acute and convalescent COVID-19 was sourced from the United States, Italy and Spain. The analysed material was cDNA or gDNA that came from T cells, B-cell-depleted T cells, or PBMCs.

The CDR3 loop spans 13 amino acids. Germline V gives CDR1 SGHNT, CDR2 YENEEA. Between the trimmed V and J ends, which lost 3 bases and 6 bases, there was a span of 12 bases. Per the study methods: Reference gene primer amplification yielded estimated nucleated cell counts. Some clones are missing from TCRdb's copy, which holds only in-frame ones; the method was immunoSEQ multiplex PCR. That table gives V, J and clone size, and the DNA gave D and trimming. The profile covers about 670,000 clones, with more than 80% appearing a single time and roughly 0.25% taken by the ten largest. The specimen sequenced was peripheral blood. The clonotype comes from a woman between 18 and 29 years old with acute or convalescent COVID-19. This rearrangement joins TRBV11-3 to TRBJ2-7; D may be TRBD2 (7 bases). In DNA, the CDR3 is TGTGCCAGCAGCTTCGGTAGGGGGGGCGAGCAGTACTTC. This codes for CASSFGRGGEQYF.